This is a list of T cell receptor beta chains from one sample in a study of blood T cell repertoires in COVID-19. The protocol was immunoSEQ multiplex PCR, while the TCRdb copy is restricted to in-frame clones and leaves out a portion. The data contain fewer than 350,000 clones, approximately 91% of them singletons. The sample was PBMCs or T cells enriched from blood (not recorded which). All receptors come from a woman aged 40 to 50 with acute COVID-19. Each CDR3 is given with its conserved first and last residue. D genes are given only for firm matches. Not all rows give a size; the values are once, few, many and, for expanded clones, a class.

J gene,D gene,clone size,V gene,CDR3 protein,CDR3 DNA
TRBJ1-1,.,.,TRBV18,CASSPSVNTEAFF,TGTGCCAGCTCCCCAAGCGTGAACACTGAAGCTTTCTTT
TRBJ2-7,TRBD1,.,TRBV5-1,CASSPDRGSYEQYF,TGCGCCAGCAGCCCGGACAGGGGATCGTACGAGCAGTACTTC
TRBJ2-5,TRBD2,.,TRBV5-1,CASSLGVLAGGLETQYF,TGCGCCAGCAGCTTGGGGGTTCTGGCGGGAGGGCTGGAGACCCAGTACTTC
TRBJ2-6,.,.,TRBV12-5,CASGLVLRAGANVLTF,TGTGCTAGTGGTTTGGTACTCAGGGCTGGGGCCAACGTCCTGACTTTC
TRBJ1-1,.,.,TRBV7-9,CASAIGGGGTEAFF,TGTGCCAGCGCCATCGGAGGTGGAGGCACTGAAGCTTTCTTT
TRBJ2-1,.,.,TRBV18,CASSPLPSSYNEQFF,TGTGCCAGCTCACCCCTTCCGAGCTCCTACAATGAGCAGTTCTTC
TRBJ1-5,.,.,TRBV7-2,CASRLGTSSPQHF,TGTGCCAGCAGATTAGGGACATCTTCACCCCAGCATTTT
TRBJ2-3,TRBD2,.,TRBV12-3/TRBV12-4,CATTGGKADTQYF,TGTGCCACCACGGGAGGGAAGGCAGATACGCAGTATTTT
TRBJ1-4,.,.,TRBV25-1,CASSDSGTNEKLFF,TGTGCCAGCAGTGACAGTGGAACTAATGAAAAACTGTTTTTT
TRBJ1-6,.,.,TRBV7-6,CASSLDPGRHSPLHF,TGTGCCAGCAGCTTAGATCCAGGGAGGCATTCACCCCTCCACTTT
TRBJ2-1,.,many,TRBV30,CAWSVAGGSEQFF,TGTGCCTGGAGTGTTGCAGGGGGGAGTGAGCAGTTCTTC
TRBJ2-3,TRBD2,.,TRBV7-6,CASSLEVAGVGPDTQYF,TGTGCCAGCAGCTTAGAGGTAGCGGGAGTAGGTCCAGATACGCAGTATTTT
TRBJ1-4,TRBD1,.,TRBV7-2,CASSLVGMRQGAGKLFF,TGTGCCAGCAGCTTAGTAGGAATGAGACAGGGGGCAGGAAAACTGTTTTTT
TRBJ2-3,TRBD2,.,TRBV9,CASSVGSLAGGLTDTQYF,TGTGCCAGCAGCGTAGGGAGTCTAGCGGGGGGGCTCACAGATACGCAGTATTTT
TRBJ1-6,TRBD1,.,TRBV7-9,CASSLTGVSDNSPLHF,TGTGCCAGCAGCCTGACAGGGGTATCGGATAATTCACCCCTCCACTTT
TRBJ2-2,.,once,TRBV6-1,CASSDRDTGELFF,TGTGCCAGCAGTGACAGGGACACCGGGGAGCTGTTTTTT
TRBJ1-4,.,.,TRBV24-1,CATSETGLPGEKLFF,TGTGCCACCAGTGAGACGGGACTCCCAGGGGAAAAACTGTTTTTT
TRBJ1-2,.,.,TRBV18,CASSPEMRGDYGYTF,TGTGCCAGCTCACCAGAGATGAGAGGAGACTATGGCTACACCTTC
TRBJ1-5,TRBD1,.,TRBV28,CASSSHGQGTKPQHF,TGTGCCAGCAGTTCCCATGGACAGGGAACTAAGCCCCAGCATTTT
TRBJ2-5,.,.,TRBV21-1,CASSKRSKGTGGFETQYF,TGTGCCAGCAGCAAACGCTCGAAGGGGACAGGGGGCTTCGAGACCCAGTACTTC
TRBJ1-4,TRBD1,.,TRBV28,CASSSEGQGGEKLFF,TGTGCCAGCAGTTCTGAGGGACAGGGAGGGGAAAAACTGTTTTTT
TRBJ2-7,TRBD2,.,TRBV11-2,CASSTLAGVYEQYF,TGTGCCAGCAGCACACTAGCGGGAGTCTACGAGCAGTACTTC
TRBJ2-7,TRBD2,once,TRBV19,CASRDLAGSSYEQYF,TGTGCCAGTAGGGATCTAGCGGGAAGCTCCTACGAGCAGTACTTC
TRBJ2-1,.,once,TRBV14,CASSQGVGLVNEQFF,TGTGCCAGCAGCCAAGGGGTGGGGCTGGTGAATGAGCAGTTCTTC
TRBJ2-3,.,.,TRBV7-9,CASSPRQWTDTQYF,TGTGCCAGCAGCCCCAGACAGTGGACAGATACGCAGTATTTT
TRBJ2-5,.,once,TRBV29-1,CSALSGETQYF,TGCAGCGCACTTTCGGGGGAGACCCAGTACTTC
TRBJ2-7,TRBD2,.,TRBV6-1,CASSEALGGIYEQYF,TGTGCCAGCAGTGAAGCGCTCGGGGGGATTTACGAGCAGTACTTC
TRBJ1-4,TRBD1,.,TRBV7-2,CASSLALLDRADNEKLFF,TGTGCCAGCAGCTTAGCGCTATTGGACAGGGCAGACAATGAAAAACTGTTTTTT
TRBJ1-2,.,.,TRBV29-1,CSAGTGSRGYGYTF,TGCAGCGCGGGAACAGGGAGCAGGGGCTATGGCTACACCTTC
TRBJ2-1,TRBD2,once,TRBV19,CASSPLTGSGTSGIHQFF,TGTGCCAGTAGTCCACTGACAGGGTCCGGGACTAGCGGGATTCACCAGTTCTTC
TRBJ1-5,.,.,TRBV27,CASSLGGSNQPQHF,TGTGCCAGCAGTTTGGGGGGGAGCAATCAGCCCCAGCATTTT
TRBJ1-3,.,.,TRBV5-1,CASSPLFRSGNTIYF,TGCGCCAGCAGCCCTCTCTTCCGCTCTGGAAACACCATATATTTT
TRBJ2-7,TRBD2,few,TRBV7-2,CASSLGTSGSYEQYF,TGTGCCAGCAGCTTAGGGACTAGCGGGAGTTACGAGCAGTACTTC
TRBJ2-2,TRBD2,.,TRBV6-2/TRBV6-3,CASSPRTSVGELFF,TGTGCCAGCAGCCCGAGGACTAGCGTCGGGGAGCTGTTTTTT
TRBJ1-2,.,.,TRBV5-4,CASSFPTPPNYGYTF,TGTGCCAGCAGCTTTCCCACACCACCCAACTATGGCTACACCTTC
TRBJ1-1,TRBD1,.,TRBV19,CASRTGGFNTEAFF,TGTGCCAGTAGGACAGGGGGTTTCAACACTGAAGCTTTCTTT
TRBJ1-2,TRBD1,.,TRBV14,CASSQGQGAISYGYTF,TGTGCCAGCAGCCAGGGGCAGGGGGCGATCAGCTATGGCTACACCTTC
TRBJ2-3,.,.,TRBV2,CASSGSTTDTQYF,TGTGCCAGCAGTGGGAGTACCACAGATACGCAGTATTTT
TRBJ1-4,.,.,TRBV5-1,CASSLGPTRGTNEKLFF,TGCGCCAGCAGCTTGGGGCCAACGAGGGGGACTAATGAAAAACTGTTTTTT
TRBJ2-7,.,.,TRBV2,CASAAAYEQYF,TGTGCCAGCGCGGCAGCCTACGAGCAGTACTTC
TRBJ1-2,TRBD1,many,TRBV5-1,CASSFGPEAGQGYYGYTF,TGCGCCAGCAGCTTCGGTCCGGAGGCGGGACAGGGGTACTATGGCTACACCTTC
TRBJ2-2,.,once,TRBV21-1,CASSKRAGELFF,TGTGCCAGCAGCAAACGGGCCGGGGAGCTGTTTTTT
TRBJ1-1,.,.,TRBV6-5,CASRLEGGGNTEAFF,TGTGCCAGCAGGCTAGAGGGGGGGGGAAACACTGAAGCTTTCTTT
TRBJ1-4,TRBD1,.,TRBV7-9,CASSLGQGDEKLFF,TGTGCCAGCAGCCTAGGACAGGGCGATGAAAAACTGTTTTTT
TRBJ1-5,.,once,TRBV4-1,CASSHRPATELNQPQHF,TGCGCCAGCAGCCACAGACCCGCAACAGAATTGAATCAGCCCCAGCATTTT
TRBJ2-7,.,.,TRBV2,CASRRDSYEQYF,TGTGCCAGCAGGAGGGATTCCTACGAGCAGTACTTC
TRBJ2-7,TRBD1,.,TRBV5-1,CASSLWTGTGAYEQYF,TGCGCCAGCAGCTTGTGGACAGGGACAGGAGCCTACGAGCAGTACTTC
TRBJ2-7,TRBD2,.,TRBV25-1,CASSAGLAASYEQYF,TGTGCCAGCAGTGCGGGACTAGCGGCTTCCTACGAGCAGTACTTC
TRBJ1-2,.,.,TRBV10-3,CAISDPVRSGYTF,TGTGCCATCAGTGACCCGGTCCGATCCGGCTACACCTTC
TRBJ1-2,.,.,TRBV28,CASNLQGIEGYTF,TGTGCCAGCAACTTACAGGGTATTGAGGGCTACACCTTC
TRBJ2-3,.,.,TRBV6-5,CASSYGIQSADTQYF,TGTGCCAGCAGTTACGGCATCCAAAGCGCAGATACGCAGTATTTT